These T cell receptor beta chains were read from a single sample in a study of cytomegalovirus exposure and HLA in healthy donors. Profiling relied on immunoSEQ multiplex PCR, and the TCRdb table lists in-frame clones only, not all of them. The sample carries about 110,000 clones, around 76% recorded once. The specimen sequenced was PBMCs. Receptors originate from a man aged 25-40 years in good health and CMV-seropositive. Each CDR3 is given with its conserved first and last residue. A D gene is named only where the DNA matches it firmly. Clone sizes are given selectively: once, few, many, or a class where the clone is expanded.

14	TRBD1	TRBV4-1	.	TRBJ2-1	TGCGCCAGCAGCCAAGGACAGGGTTACAATGAGCAGTTCTTC	CASSQGQGYNEQFF
13	.	TRBV29-1	.	TRBJ2-7	TGCAGCGTTGTCAGGCCGCTCTCCTACGAGCAGTACTTC	CSVVRPLSYEQYF
16	.	TRBV5-1	.	TRBJ2-2	TGCGCCAGCAGCTTGGAGATGGTGACTAACACCGGGGAGCTGTTTTTT	CASSLEMVTNTGELFF
15	TRBD1	TRBV28	.	TRBJ1-4	TGTGCCAGCAGATCACCGGGACAGGGCGAAGAAAAACTGTTTTTT	CASRSPGQGEEKLFF
15	.	TRBV4-3	.	TRBJ2-3	TGCGCCAGCAGCCAAGCGGGTGACCGCACAGATACGCAGTATTTT	CASSQAGDRTDTQYF
15	.	TRBV9	.	TRBJ1-6	TGTGCCAGCAGCGTAGGCGGGCAGTTGAATTCACCCCTCCACTTT	CASSVGGQLNSPLHF
14	TRBD1	TRBV30	once	TRBJ2-7	TGTGCCTGGAGTGGGGGGACAGGGACCATCCAGCAGTACTTC	CAWSGGTGTIQQYF
16	.	TRBV4-3	.	TRBJ2-1	TGCGCCAGCAGCCAGGGTCTAGCGCTTTCATGGAATGAGCAGTTCTTC	CASSQGLALSWNEQFF
14	.	TRBV19	.	TRBJ1-5	TGTGCCAGTCGGAAACGGGGGACGGGACAGCCCCAGCATTTT	CASRKRGTGQPQHF
11	.	TRBV7-9	.	TRBJ2-2	TGTGCCAGCACCGCGGATGGGGAGCTGTTTTTT	CASTADGELFF
15	TRBD2	TRBV9	.	TRBJ2-7	TGTGCCAGCAGCGTAGACCCGGGAGGGTCCTACGAGCAGTACTTC	CASSVDPGGSYEQYF
17	TRBD2	TRBV7-9	.	TRBJ2-3	TGTGCCAGCAGCCCACCCTTAGCGGGGGCCCACACAGATACGCAGTATTTT	CASSPPLAGAHTDTQYF
14	TRBD1	TRBV5-4	.	TRBJ2-7	TGTGCCAGCAGCTCCCGGGACAGAGTCCTCGAGCAGTACTTC	CASSSRDRVLEQYF
14	.	TRBV28	.	TRBJ1-3	TGTGCCAGCAGTCCAGACACGACAGGAAACACCATATATTTT	CASSPDTTGNTIYF
14	.	TRBV18	.	TRBJ2-4	TGTGCCAGCTCACCGGGGGCCGGGGTTGGCATTCAGTACTTC	CASSPGAGVGIQYF
13	.	TRBV19	.	TRBJ2-3	TGTGCCACCAGGGGCCCCCGCACAGATACGCAGTATTTT	CATRGPRTDTQYF
11	.	TRBV5-6	once	TRBJ1-1	TGTGCCAGCAGCTTAGGAGGTGAAGCTTTCTTT	CASSLGGEAFF
15	.	TRBV7-9	.	TRBJ1-3	TGTGCCAGCAGGTACCGGACAGCCGGGAAAGACACCATATATTTT	CASRYRTAGKDTIYF